This T cell receptor beta chain was found in a study of T cell responses to AZD1222 COVID-19 vaccine. In the case of this clone: Antigen: not known.

The germline CDR1 and CDR2 sequences are SEHNR and FQNEAQ (reference sequence). The CDR3 contains 15 residues. Trimming pared 1 base from V and 0 bases from J, leaving 6 bases between. Study-wide results and limits: At study baseline, merely five or six AZD1222 recipients were seropositive. Among the donors, most were white British and more were female, and clonal diversity was possibly underestimated. Spike-specific TCR depth and breadth grew after two AZD1222 doses. Vaccine-related CD4 TCRs covered spike, predominating at 160-218 and 743-854.

TCRdb's table, derived via immunoSEQ multiplex PCR, lists solely in-frame clones and lacks some. Here the sample spans about 140,000 clones, approximately 95% being singletons. The source is an adult in good health. The chain combines TRBV7-9 with TRBJ1-4, with no clear D. The source material was peripheral blood, sampled on day 0 of MenACWY control vaccination. CDR3 amino acids: CASSLGRATNEKLFF. In DNA, the CDR3 is TGTGCCAGCAGCTTAGGCAGAGCAACTAATGAAAAACTGTTTTTT.